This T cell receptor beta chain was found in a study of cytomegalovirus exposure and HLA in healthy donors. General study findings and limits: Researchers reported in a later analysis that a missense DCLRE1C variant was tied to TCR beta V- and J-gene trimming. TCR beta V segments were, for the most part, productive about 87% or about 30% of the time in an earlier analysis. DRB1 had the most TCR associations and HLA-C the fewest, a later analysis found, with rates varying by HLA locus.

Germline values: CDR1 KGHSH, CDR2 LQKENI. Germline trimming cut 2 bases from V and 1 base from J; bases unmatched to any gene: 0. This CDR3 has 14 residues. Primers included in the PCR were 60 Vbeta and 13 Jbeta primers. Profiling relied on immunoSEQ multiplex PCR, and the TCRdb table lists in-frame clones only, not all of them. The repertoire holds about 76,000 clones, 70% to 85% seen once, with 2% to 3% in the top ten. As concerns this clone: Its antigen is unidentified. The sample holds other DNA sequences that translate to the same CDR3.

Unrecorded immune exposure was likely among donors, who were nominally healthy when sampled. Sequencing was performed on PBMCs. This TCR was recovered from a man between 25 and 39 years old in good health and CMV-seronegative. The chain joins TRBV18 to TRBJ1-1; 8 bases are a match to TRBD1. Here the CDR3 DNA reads TGTGCCAGCTCACCAGACAGGGGGAACACTGAAGCTTTCTTT. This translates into CASSPDRGNTEAFF.